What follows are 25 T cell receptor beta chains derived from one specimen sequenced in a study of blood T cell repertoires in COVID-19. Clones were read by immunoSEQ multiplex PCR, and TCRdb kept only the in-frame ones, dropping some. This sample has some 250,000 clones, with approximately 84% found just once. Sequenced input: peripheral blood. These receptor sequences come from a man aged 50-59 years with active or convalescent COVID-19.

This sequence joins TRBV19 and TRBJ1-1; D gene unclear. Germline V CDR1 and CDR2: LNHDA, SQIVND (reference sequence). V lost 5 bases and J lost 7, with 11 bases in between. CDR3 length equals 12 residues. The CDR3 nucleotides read TGTGCCAGTAGTTCGGCAACTAATGAAGCTTTCTTT. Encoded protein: CASSSATNEAFF.

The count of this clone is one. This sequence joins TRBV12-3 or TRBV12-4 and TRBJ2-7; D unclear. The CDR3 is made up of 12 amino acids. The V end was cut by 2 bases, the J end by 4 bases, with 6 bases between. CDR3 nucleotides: TGTGCCAGCAGTTTAAACGGTTACGAGCAGTACTTC. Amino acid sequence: CASSLNGYEQYF.

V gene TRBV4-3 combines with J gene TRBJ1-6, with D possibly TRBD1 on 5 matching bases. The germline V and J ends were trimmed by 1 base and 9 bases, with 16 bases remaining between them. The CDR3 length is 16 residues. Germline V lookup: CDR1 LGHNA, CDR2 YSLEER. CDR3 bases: TGCGCCAGCAGCCAAGTCTTAAGGGGAGGACTTTCACCCCTCCACTTT. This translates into CASSQVLRGGLSPLHF.

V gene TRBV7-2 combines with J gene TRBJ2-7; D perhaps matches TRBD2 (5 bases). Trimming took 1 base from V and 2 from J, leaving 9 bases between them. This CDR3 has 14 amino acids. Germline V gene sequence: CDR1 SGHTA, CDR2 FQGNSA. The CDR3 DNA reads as TGTGCCAGCAGCTTAGGTGGTAGCGCCTACGAGCAGTACTTC. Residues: CASSLGGSAYEQYF.

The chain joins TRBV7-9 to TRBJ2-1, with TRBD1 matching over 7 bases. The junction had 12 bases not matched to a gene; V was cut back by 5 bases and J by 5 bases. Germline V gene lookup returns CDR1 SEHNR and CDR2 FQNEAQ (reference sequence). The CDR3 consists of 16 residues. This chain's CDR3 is CASSAIGTALNNEQFF. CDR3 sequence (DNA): TGTGCCAGCAGCGCGATCGGGACAGCTTTAAACAATGAGCAGTTCTTC.

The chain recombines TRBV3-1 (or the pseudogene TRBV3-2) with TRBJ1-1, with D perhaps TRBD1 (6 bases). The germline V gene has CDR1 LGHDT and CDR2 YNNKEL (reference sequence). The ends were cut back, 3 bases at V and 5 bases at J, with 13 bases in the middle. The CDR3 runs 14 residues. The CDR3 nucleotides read TGTGCCAGCAGCCAGGCAGGGGATCGAACTGAAGCTTTCTTT. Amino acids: CASSQAGDRTEAFF.

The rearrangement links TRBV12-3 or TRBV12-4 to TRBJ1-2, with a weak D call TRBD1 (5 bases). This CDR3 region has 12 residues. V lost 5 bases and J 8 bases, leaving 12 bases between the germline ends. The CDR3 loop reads CASSLRTNGYTF. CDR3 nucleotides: TGTGCCAGCAGTCTACGGACAAACGGCTACACCTTC.

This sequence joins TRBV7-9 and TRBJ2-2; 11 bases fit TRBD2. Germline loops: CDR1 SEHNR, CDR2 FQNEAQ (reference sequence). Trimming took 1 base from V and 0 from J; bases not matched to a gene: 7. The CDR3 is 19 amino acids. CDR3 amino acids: CASSLGPPSGGTNTGELFF. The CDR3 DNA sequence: TGTGCCAGCAGCTTAGGTCCTCCTAGCGGGGGGACGAACACCGGGGAGCTGTTTTTT.

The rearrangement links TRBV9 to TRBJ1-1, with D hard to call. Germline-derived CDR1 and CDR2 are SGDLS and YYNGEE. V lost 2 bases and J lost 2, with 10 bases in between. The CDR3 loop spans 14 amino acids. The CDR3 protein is CASSVGPYNTEAFF. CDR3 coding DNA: TGTGCCAGCAGCGTTGGGCCCTATAACACTGAAGCTTTCTTT.

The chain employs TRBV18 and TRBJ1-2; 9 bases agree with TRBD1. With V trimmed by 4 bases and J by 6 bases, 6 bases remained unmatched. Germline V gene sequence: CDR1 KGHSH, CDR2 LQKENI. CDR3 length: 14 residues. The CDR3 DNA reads TGTGCCAGCTCACGTTCGACAGGGGGAGATGGCTACACCTTC. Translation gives CASSRSTGGDGYTF.

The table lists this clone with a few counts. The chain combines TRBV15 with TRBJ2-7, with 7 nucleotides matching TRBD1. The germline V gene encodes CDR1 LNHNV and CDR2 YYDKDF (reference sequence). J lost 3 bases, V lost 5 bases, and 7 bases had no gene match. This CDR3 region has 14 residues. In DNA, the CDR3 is TGTGCCACCAGCCCTCGACAGGGAAACTACGAGCAGTACTTC. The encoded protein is CATSPRQGNYEQYF.

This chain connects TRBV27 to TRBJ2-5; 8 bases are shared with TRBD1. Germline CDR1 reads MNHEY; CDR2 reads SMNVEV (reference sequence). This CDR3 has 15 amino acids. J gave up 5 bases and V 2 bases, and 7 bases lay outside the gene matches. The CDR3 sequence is CASSLGRGRQETQYF. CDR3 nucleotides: TGTGCCAGCAGTTTAGGCAGGGGGCGCCAGGAGACCCAGTACTTC.

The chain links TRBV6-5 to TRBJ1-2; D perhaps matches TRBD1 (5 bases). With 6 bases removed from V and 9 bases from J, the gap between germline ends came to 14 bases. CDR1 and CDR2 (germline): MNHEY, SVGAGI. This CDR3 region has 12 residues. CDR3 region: CASSLPGGSYTF. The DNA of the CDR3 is TGTGCCAGCAGCCTTCCCGGGGGTAGCTACACCTTC.

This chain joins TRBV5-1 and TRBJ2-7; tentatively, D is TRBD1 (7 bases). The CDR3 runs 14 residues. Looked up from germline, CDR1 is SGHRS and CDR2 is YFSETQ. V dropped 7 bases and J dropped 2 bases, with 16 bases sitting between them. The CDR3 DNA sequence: TGCGCCAGCCGCAGGGGGGACAGTCCCTACGAGCAGTACTTC. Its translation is CASRRGDSPYEQYF.

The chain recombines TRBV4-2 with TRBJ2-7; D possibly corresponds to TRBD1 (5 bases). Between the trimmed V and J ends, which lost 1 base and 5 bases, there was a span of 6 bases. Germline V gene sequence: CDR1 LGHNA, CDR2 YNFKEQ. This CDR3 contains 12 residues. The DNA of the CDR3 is TGTGCCAGCAGCCAAGGCAGGGACGAGCAGTACTTC. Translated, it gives CASSQGRDEQYF.

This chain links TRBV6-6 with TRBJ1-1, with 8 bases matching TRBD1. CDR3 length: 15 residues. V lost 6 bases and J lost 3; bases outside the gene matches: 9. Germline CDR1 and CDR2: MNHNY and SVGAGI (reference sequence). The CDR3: CASSLGQGADTEAFF. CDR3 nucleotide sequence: TGTGCCAGCAGCCTAGGACAGGGTGCTGACACTGAAGCTTTCTTT.

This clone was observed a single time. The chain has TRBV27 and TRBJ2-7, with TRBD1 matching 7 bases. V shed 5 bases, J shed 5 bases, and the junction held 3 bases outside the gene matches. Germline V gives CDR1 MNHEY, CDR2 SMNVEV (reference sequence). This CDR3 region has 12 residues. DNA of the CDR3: TGTGCCAGCAGTCCGGGGACAGACGAGCAGTACTTC. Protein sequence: CASSPGTDEQYF.

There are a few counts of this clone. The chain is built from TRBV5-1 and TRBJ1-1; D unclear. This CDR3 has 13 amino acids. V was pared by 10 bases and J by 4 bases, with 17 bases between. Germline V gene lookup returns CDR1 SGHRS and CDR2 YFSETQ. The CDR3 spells CASAGQAGTEAFF. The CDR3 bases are TGCGCCTCCGCTGGGCAGGCGGGCACTGAAGCTTTCTTT.

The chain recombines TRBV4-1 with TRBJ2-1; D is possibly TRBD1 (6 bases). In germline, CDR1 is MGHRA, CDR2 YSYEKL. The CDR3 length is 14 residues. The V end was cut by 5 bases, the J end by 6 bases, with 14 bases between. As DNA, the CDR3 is TGCGCCAGCAGCGCGACCGGGACACTCAATGAGCAGTTCTTC. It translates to CASSATGTLNEQFF.

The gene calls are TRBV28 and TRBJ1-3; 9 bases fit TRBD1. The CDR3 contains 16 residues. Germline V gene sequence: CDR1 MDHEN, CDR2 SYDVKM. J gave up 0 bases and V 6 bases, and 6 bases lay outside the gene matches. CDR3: CASRGPGQGSGNTIYF. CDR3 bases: TGTGCCAGCAGGGGACCGGGACAGGGCTCTGGAAACACCATATATTTT.

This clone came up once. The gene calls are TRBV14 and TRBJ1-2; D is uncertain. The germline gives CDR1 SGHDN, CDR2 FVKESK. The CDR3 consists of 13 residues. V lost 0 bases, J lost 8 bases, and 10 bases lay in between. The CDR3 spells CASSQDLSLGYTF. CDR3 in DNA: TGTGCCAGCAGCCAAGATTTGAGTTTGGGCTACACCTTC.

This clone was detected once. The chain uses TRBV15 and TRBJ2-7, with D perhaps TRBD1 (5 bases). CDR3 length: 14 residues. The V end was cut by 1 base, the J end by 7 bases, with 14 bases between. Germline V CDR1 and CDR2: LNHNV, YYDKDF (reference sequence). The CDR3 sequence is CATSRGKTGSEQYF. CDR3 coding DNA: TGTGCCACCAGCAGAGGAAAAACAGGCAGTGAGCAGTACTTC.

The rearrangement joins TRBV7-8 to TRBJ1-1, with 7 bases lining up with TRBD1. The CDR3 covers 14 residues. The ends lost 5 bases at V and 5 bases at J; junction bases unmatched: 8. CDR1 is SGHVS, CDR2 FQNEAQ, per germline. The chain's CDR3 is CASSLDREVTEAFF. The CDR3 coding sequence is TGTGCCAGCAGCCTCGACAGGGAGGTAACTGAAGCTTTCTTT.

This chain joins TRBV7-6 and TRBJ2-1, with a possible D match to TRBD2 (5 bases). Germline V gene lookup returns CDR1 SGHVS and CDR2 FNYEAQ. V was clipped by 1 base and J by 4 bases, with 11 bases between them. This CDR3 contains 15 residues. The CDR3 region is CASSLGGVPYNEQFF. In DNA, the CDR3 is TGTGCCAGCAGCTTAGGGGGAGTACCTTACAATGAGCAGTTCTTC.

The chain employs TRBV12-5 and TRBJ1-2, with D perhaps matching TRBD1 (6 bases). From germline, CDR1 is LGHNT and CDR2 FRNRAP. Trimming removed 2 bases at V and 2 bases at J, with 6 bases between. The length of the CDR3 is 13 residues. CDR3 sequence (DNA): TGTGCTAGTGGTTTGACAGGGAACTATGGCTACACCTTC. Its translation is CASGLTGNYGYTF.